This T cell receptor (beta chain) was documented in a study of radiotherapy plus CTLA-4 blockade in lung cancer. Findings and limits, study-wide: Subsequent to radiotherapy plus ipilimumab, tumor-derived TCR clones underwent expansion in blood. Together with interferon-beta, which increased in serum after radiation, early dynamic changes in blood T cell clones were reportedly the best predictors of response.

The table came from immunoSEQ multiplex PCR; TCRdb's copy has only in-frame clones and leaves some out. Counted here are tens of thousands of clones, over 70% occurring once; the ten biggest clones make up 4%. Each patient with chemo-refractory metastatic non-small-cell lung cancer was treated with focal radiation plus CTLA-4 blockade using ipilimumab. The CDR3 consists of 16 residues. Germline CDR1 reads SGHAT; CDR2 reads FQDESV (reference sequence). Trimming took off 2 bases at V and 0 bases at J, with 11 bases between the two ends. In regard to this clone: Its specificity is unknown.

The rearrangement links TRBV11-1 to TRBJ1-3; D is unresolved. The specimen comprised peripheral blood, sampled from a patient treated with radiotherapy plus ipilimumab. This TCR came from a human donor with non-small cell lung cancer who had a partial response to radiotherapy plus ipilimumab. Some clones in this sample may be carry-over from other donors' samples. CDR3 DNA sequence: TGTGCCAGCAGCTTACAGGCCTCCTTCTCTGGAAACACCATATATTTT. Its translation is CASSLQASFSGNTIYF.